The source of this T cell receptor (beta chain) is a study of T cells in Graves' hyperthyroidism and ophthalmopathy. Study conclusions and caveats: Most expanded thyroid clonotypes above 0.001 recurred in blood.

This clonotype was counted ten times or more. Its antigen is undetermined. This CDR3 has 17 residues. Germline V lookup: CDR1 SGHRS, CDR2 YFSETQ. Trimming took 1 base from V and 4 from J; bases not matched to a gene: 8. The study collected blood at first hyperthyroidism diagnosis, before any ophthalmopathy symptoms arose. RNA transcripts gave rise to amplified TCR beta CDR3 regions. First-round RT-PCR of the TCR CDR3 relied on the HTBI primer set. One entry per CDR3 protein results from TCRdb running MiXCR on the multiplex PCR reads. The data show under 750,000 distinct CDR3 sequences, around 19% seen once.

The genes are TRBV5-1 and TRBJ2-1, with TRBD1 identical over 10 bases. The clonotype originates from a woman between 50 and 59 years old with Graves' hyperthyroidism that later progressed to Graves' ophthalmopathy. The specimen sequenced was blood. In DNA form, the CDR3 reads TGCGCCAGCAGCTTGCAACCGGGACAGGGGTTTTACAATGAGCAGTTCTTC. The encoded protein is CASSLQPGQGFYNEQFF. The whole variable domain, remainder taken from reference TRBV5-1 and TRBJ2-1, is KAGVTQTPRYLIKTRGQQVTLSCSPISGHRSVSWYQQTPGQGLQFLFEYFSETQRNKGNFPGRFSGRQFSNSRSEMNVSTLELGDSALYLCASSLQPGQGFYNEQFFGPGTRLTVL.